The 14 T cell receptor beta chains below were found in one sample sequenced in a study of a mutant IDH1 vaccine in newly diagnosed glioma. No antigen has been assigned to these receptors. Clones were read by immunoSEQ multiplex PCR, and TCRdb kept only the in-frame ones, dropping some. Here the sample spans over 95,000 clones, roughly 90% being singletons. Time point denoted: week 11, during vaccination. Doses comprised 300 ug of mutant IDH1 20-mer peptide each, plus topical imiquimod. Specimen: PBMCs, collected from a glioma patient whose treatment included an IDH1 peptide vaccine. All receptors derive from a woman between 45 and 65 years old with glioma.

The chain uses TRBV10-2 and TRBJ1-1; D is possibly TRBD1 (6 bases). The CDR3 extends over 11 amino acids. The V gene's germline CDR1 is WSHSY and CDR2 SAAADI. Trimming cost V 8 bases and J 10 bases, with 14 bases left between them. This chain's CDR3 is CASRQDLGAFF. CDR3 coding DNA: TGCGCCAGCCGACAGGATCTTGGAGCTTTCTTT.

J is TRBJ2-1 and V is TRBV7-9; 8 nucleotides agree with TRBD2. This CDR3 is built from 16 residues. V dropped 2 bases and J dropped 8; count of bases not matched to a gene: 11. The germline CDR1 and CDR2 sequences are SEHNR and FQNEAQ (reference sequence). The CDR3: CASSLHRLAFLYEQFF. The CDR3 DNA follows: TGTGCCAGCAGCTTACATCGACTAGCGTTTCTATATGAGCAGTTCTTC.

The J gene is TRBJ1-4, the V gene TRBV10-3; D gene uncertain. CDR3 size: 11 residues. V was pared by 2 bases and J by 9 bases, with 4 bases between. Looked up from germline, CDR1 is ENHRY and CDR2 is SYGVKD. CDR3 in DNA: TGTGCCATCAGTGAGGAGAAAAAACTGTTTTTT. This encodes CAISEEKKLFF.

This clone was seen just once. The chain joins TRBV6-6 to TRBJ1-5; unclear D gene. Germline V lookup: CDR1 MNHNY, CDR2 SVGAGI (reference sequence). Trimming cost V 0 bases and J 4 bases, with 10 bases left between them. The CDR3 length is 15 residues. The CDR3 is CASSYSGASNQPQHF. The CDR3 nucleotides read TGTGCCAGCAGTTACTCAGGCGCTTCTAATCAGCCCCAGCATTTT.

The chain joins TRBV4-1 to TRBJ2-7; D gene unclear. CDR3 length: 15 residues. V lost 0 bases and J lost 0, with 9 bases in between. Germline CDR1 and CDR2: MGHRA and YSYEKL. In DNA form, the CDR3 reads TGCGCCAGCAGCCAAGAGGCAGGAAGCTCCTACGAGCAGTACTTC. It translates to CASSQEAGSSYEQYF.

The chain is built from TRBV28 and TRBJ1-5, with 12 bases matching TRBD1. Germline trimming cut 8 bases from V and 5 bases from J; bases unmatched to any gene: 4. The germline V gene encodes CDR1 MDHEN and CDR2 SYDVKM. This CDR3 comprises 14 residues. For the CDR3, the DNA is TGTGCCAGCCGGGGACAGGGGGCGTATCAGCCCCAGCATTTT. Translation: CASRGQGAYQPQHF.

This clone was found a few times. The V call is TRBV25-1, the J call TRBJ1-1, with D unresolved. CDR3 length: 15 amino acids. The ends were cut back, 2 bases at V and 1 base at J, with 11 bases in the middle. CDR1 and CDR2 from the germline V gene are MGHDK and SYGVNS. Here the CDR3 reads CASSEGIYENTEAFF. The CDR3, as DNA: TGTGCCAGCAGTGAAGGGATATACGAGAACACTGAAGCTTTCTTT.

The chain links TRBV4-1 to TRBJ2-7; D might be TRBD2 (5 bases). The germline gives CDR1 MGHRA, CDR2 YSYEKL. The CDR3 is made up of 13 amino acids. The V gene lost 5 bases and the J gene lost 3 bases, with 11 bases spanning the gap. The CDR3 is CASSGRTDYEQYF. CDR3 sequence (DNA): TGCGCCAGCAGCGGACGGACTGACTACGAGCAGTACTTC.

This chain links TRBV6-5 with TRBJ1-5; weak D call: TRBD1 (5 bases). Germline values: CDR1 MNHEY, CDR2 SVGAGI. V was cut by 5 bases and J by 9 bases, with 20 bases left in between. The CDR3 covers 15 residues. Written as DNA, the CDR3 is TGTGCCAGCAGTCAGGGAAAAGGTCTTCAGGGGCCCCAGCATTTT. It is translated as CASSQGKGLQGPQHF.

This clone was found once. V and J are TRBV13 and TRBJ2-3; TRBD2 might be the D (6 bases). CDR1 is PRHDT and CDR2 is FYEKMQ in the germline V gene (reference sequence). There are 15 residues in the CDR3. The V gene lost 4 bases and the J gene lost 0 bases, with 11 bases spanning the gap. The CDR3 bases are TGTGCCAGCAGCTCCCTGGGGACTAGCACAGATACGCAGTATTTT. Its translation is CASSSLGTSTDTQYF.

The CDR3 coding sequence is TGTGCCAGTAGTGGACTAGCGGGAGGGCCAGGTGATGAGCAGTTCTTC. Encoded protein: CASSGLAGGPGDEQFF. This chain joins TRBV19 and TRBJ2-1, with 15 bases identical to TRBD2. This CDR3 has 16 residues. The junction had 7 bases not matched to a gene; V was cut back by 5 bases and J by 8 bases. CDR1 and CDR2 (germline): LNHDA, SQIVND (reference sequence).

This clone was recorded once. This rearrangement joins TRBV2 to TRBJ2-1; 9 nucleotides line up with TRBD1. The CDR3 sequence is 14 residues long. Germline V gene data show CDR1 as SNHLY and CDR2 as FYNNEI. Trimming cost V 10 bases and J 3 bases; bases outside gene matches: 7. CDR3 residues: CATEQGANYNEQFF. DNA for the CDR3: TGTGCCACTGAACAGGGGGCGAACTACAATGAGCAGTTCTTC.

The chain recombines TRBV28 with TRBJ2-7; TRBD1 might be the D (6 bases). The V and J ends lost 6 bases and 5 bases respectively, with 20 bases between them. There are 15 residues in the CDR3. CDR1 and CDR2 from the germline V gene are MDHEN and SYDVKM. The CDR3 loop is CASSKPTRTVHEQYF. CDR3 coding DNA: TGTGCCAGCAGCAAGCCCACACGGACAGTCCACGAGCAGTACTTC.

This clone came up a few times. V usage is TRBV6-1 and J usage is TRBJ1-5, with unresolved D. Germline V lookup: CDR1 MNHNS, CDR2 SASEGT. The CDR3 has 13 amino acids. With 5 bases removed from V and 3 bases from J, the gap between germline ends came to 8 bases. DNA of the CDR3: TGTGCCAGCAGTTCTGACAACAATCAGCCCCAGCATTTT. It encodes CASSSDNNQPQHF.